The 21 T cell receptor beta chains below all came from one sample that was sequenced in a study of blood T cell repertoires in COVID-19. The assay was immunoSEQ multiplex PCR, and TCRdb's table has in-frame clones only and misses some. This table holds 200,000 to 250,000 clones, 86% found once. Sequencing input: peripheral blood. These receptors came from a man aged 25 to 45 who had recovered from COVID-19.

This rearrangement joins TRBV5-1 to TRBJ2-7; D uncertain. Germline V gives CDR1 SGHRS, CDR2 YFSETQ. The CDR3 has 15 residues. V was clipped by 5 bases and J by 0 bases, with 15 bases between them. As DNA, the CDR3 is TGCGCCAGCAGACTTGGTTACAGTAGCTCCTACGAGCAGTACTTC. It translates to CASRLGYSSSYEQYF. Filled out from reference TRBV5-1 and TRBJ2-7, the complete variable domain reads KAGVTQTPRYLIKTRGQQVTLSCSPISGHRSVSWYQQTPGQGLQFLFEYFSETQRNKGNFPGRFSGRQFSNSRSEMNVSTLELGDSALYLCASRLGYSSSYEQYFGPGTRLTVT.

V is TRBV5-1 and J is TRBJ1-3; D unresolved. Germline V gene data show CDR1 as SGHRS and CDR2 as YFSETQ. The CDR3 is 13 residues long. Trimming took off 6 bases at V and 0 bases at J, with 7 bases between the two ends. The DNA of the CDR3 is TGCGCCAGCACGCCTAGCTCTGGAAACACCATATATTTT. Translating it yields CASTPSSGNTIYF.

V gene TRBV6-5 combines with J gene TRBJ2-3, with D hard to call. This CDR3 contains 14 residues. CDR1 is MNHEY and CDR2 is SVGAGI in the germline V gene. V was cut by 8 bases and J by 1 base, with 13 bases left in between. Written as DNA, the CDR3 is TGTGCCAGCCGAATATTCTCAGGCACAGATACGCAGTATTTT. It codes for CASRIFSGTDTQYF.

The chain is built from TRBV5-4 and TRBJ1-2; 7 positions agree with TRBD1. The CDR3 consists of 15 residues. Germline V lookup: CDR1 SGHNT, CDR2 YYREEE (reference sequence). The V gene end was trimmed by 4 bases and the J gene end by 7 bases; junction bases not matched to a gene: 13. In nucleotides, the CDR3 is TGTGCCAGCAGCGGCCGGGACAGACTCTTTGGTGGCTACACCTTC. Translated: CASSGRDRLFGGYTF. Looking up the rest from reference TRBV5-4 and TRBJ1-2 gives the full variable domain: ETGVTQSPTHLIKTRGQQVTLRCSSQSGHNTVSWYQQALGQGPQFIFQYYREEENGRGNFPPRFSGLQFPNYSSELNVNALELDDSALYLCASSGRDRLFGGYTFGSGTRLTVV.

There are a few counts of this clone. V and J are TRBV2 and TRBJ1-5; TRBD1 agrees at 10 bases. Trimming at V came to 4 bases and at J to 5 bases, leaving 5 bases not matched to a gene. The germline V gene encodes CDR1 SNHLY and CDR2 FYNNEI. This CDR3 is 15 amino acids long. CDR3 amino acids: CASSGGQGRDQPQHF. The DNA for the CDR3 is TGTGCCAGCAGTGGGGGACAGGGGCGAGATCAGCCCCAGCATTTT.

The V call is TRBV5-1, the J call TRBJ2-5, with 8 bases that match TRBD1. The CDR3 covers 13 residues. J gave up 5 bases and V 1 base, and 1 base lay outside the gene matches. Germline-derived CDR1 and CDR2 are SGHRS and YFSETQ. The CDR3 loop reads CASSLQGAETQYF. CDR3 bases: TGCGCCAGCAGCTTGCAGGGGGCGGAGACCCAGTACTTC.

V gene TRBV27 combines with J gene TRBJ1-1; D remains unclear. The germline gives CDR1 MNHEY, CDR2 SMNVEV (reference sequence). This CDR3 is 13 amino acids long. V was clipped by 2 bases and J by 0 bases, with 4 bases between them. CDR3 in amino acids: CASSLGLNTEAFF. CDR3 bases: TGTGCCAGCAGTTTAGGGCTGAACACTGAAGCTTTCTTT.

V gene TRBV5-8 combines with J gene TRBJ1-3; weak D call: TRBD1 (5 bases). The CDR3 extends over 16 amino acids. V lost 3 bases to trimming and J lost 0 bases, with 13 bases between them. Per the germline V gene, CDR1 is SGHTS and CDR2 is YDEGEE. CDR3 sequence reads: CASSWGLTSSGNTIYF. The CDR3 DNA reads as TGTGCCAGCAGCTGGGGACTGACGAGCTCTGGAAACACCATATATTTT.

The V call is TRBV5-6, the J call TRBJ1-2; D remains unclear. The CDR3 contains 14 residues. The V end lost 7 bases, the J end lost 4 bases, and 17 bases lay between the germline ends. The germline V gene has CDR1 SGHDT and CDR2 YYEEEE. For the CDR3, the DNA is TGTGCCAGCTGCAACCCAGGAACCCTCTATGGCTACACCTTC. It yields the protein CASCNPGTLYGYTF. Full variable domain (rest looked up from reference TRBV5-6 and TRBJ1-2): DAGVTQSPTHLIKTRGQQVTLRCSPKSGHDTVSWYQQALGQGPQFIFQYYEEEERQRGNFPDRFSGHQFPNYSSELNVNALLLGDSALYLCASCNPGTLYGYTFGSGTRLTVV.

The CDR3 DNA follows: TGTGCCAGCAGTTTCCCGGGGCGGGGGAGCACAGATACGCAGTATTTT. Encoded protein: CASSFPGRGSTDTQYF. The gene calls are TRBV6-5 and TRBJ2-3, with TRBD2 matching 7 bases. CDR3 length: 16 residues. Germline CDR1 is MNHEY and CDR2 is SVGAGI. V dropped 4 bases and J dropped 0; count of bases not matched to a gene: 7.

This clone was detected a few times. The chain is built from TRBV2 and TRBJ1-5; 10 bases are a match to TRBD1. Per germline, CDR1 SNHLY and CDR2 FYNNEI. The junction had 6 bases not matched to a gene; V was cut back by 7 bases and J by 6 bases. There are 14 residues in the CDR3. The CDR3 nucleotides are TGTGCCAGCACCGGACAGGGGGGCGGTCAGCCCCAGCATTTT. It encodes CASTGQGGGQPQHF.

DNA for the CDR3: TGTGCCAGCAGCCTGACAGGGACCTACGAGCAGTACTTC. Translated: CASSLTGTYEQYF. The rearrangement uses TRBV6-5 and TRBJ2-7, with 7 bases matching TRBD1. Losses at the gene ends were 6 bases for V and 2 bases for J; bases not matched to a gene: 4. Per germline, CDR1 MNHEY and CDR2 SVGAGI. This CDR3 has 13 amino acids.

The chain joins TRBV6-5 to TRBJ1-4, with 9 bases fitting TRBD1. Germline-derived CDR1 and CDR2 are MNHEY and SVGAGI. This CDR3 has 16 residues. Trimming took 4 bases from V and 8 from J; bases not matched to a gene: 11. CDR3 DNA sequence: TGTGCCAGCAGTTCTAGCAGGGGGACAGGGAAGGAAAAACTGTTTTTT. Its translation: CASSSSRGTGKEKLFF.

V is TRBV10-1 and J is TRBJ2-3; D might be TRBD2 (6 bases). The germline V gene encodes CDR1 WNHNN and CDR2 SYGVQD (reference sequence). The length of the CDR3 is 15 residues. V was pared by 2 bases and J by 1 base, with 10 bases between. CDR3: CASSETSWGTDTQYF. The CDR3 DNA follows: TGCGCCAGCAGTGAGACTAGCTGGGGCACAGATACGCAGTATTTT.

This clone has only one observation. The CDR3 region is CASSVEPSVGYTF. CDR3 DNA: TGCGCCAGCAGCGTGGAACCCTCGGTTGGCTACACCTTC. The chain joins TRBV5-1 to TRBJ1-2; D unresolved. CDR1 SGHRS and CDR2 YFSETQ come from the germline V gene. This CDR3 has 13 amino acids. V was shortened by 4 bases and J by 7 bases, with 14 bases between the two germline ends.

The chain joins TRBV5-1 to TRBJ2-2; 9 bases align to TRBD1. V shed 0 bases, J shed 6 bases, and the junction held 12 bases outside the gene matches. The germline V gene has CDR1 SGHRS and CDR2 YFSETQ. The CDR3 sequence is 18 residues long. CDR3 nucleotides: TGCGCCAGCAGCTTGGCCCTCATCGGGACAGGGTTCTCCGGGGAGCTGTTTTTT. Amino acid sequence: CASSLALIGTGFSGELFF.

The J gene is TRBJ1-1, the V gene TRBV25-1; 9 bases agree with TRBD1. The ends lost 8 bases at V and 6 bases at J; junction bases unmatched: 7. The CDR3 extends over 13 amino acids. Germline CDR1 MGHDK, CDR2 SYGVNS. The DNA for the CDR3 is TGTGCCAGCCGGGACAGGGAGTGGGCTGAAGCTTTCTTT. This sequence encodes CASRDREWAEAFF.

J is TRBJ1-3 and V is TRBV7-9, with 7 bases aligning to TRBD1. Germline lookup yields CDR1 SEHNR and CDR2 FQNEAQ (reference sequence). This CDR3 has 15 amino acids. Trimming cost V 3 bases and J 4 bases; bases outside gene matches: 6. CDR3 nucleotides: TGTGCCAGCAGCTTTTCGAGGGGGCGAGGAAACACCATATATTTT. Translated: CASSFSRGRGNTIYF.

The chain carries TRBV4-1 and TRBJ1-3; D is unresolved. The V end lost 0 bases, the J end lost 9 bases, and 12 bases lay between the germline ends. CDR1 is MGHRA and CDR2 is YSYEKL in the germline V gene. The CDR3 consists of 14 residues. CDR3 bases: TGCGCCAGCAGCCAAGATCTTCAGGCAGGCACCATATATTTT. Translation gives CASSQDLQAGTIYF.

The CDR3 is CASSPGQGSTYNSPLHF. As DNA, the CDR3 is TGTGCCAGCAGTCCGGGACAGGGATCGACCTATAATTCACCCCTCCACTTT. The genes are TRBV5-4 and TRBJ1-6, with 9 bases aligning to TRBD1. CDR1 is SGHNT, CDR2 YYREEE, per germline (reference sequence). The trim removed 5 bases at V and 2 bases at J, leaving 8 bases unmatched. This CDR3 has 17 amino acids.

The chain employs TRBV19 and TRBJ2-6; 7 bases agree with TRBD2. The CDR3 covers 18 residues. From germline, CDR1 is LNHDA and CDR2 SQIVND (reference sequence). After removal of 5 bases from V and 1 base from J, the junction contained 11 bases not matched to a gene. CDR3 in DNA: TGTGCCAGTAGTCCAACCCTTAGGGAGGGTTCTGGGGCCAACGTCCTGACTTTC. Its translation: CASSPTLREGSGANVLTF.